There are a few counts of the clone carrying this TCR beta chain. What it binds is not known. The CDR3 consists of 16 residues. V lost 3 bases to trimming and J lost 3 bases, with 15 bases between them. Germline loops: CDR1 SEHNR, CDR2 FQNEAQ (reference sequence). The record originates from a study of cytomegalovirus exposure and HLA in healthy donors. Study findings and constraints: A link between a missense DCLRE1C variant and TCR beta V- and J-gene trimming emerged from a later analysis.

PCR amplification relied on 60 Vbeta primers (plus 13 Jbeta primers). Only in-frame clones appear in the TCRdb table, and some are missing; sequencing was by immunoSEQ multiplex PCR. Of fewer than 200,000 clones in the sample, approximately 81% were seen once. The receptor was isolated from a woman between 18 and 29 years old in good health and CMV-seronegative. The rearrangement uses TRBV7-9 and TRBJ2-1; D might be TRBD2 (5 bases). Sequencing was performed on PBMCs. DNA for the CDR3: TGTGCCAGCAGCTTCCTGAGGACTGGCGTCTACAATGAGCAGTTCTTC. Translation: CASSFLRTGVYNEQFF.